One T cell receptor beta chain is described in this entry. Antigen unknown. This sample is drawn from a study of post-analysis software for immune sequencing data. About the research overall: The cohort encompassed relapsing-remitting, secondary progressive and progressive-relapsing multiple sclerosis disease courses.

This CDR3 has 15 amino acids. From germline, CDR1 is LNHDA and CDR2 SQIVND (reference sequence). Trimming removed 3 bases at V and 1 base at J, with 10 bases between. Unique molecular identifiers were present in the TCR beta cDNA libraries. Out of 1 to 10 million T cells, about 510,000 cDNA molecules were generated. TCRdb re-analysed the PCR reads in MiXCR, keeping a single row per CDR3 protein. The sample records a few hundred thousand distinct CDR3 sequences, 30% to 45% being singletons. Broader study findings: About five TRBV segments, including TRBV5-6, TRBV5-1 and TRBV20-1, were more frequent in patients than controls. Controls significantly exceeded multiple sclerosis patients in normalized Chao1 diversity.

The source of this sequence is a girl under 18 with multiple sclerosis. This chain connects TRBV19 to TRBJ1-5; D is unresolved. The sequenced material came from blood. Written as DNA, the CDR3 is TGTGCCAGTAGTATCATGGGAGAGAGCAATCAGCCCCAGCATTTT. Translated: CASSIMGESNQPQHF.